The 9 T cell receptor beta chains below were found in one sample sequenced in a study of T cell responses to AZD1222 COVID-19 vaccine. Some clones are missing from TCRdb's copy, which holds only in-frame ones; the method was immunoSEQ multiplex PCR. The repertoire has 90,000 or so clones, approximately 86% of them found once; the top ten carry about 7.5%. The sequencing here drew on peripheral blood, taken on day 0 of AZD1222 vaccination. The receptors shown here come from an adult in good health.

This clone was seen just once. The chain carries TRBV12-3 or TRBV12-4 and TRBJ1-1; D perhaps matches TRBD1 (6 bases). There are 12 residues in the CDR3. V dropped 2 bases and J dropped 7 bases, with 8 bases sitting between them. CDR3 bases: TGTGCCAGCAGTTTATTAGGGGGTGAAGCTTTCTTT. This translates into CASSLLGGEAFF.

This chain uses TRBV27 with TRBJ2-7; D not resolved. Trimming removed 8 bases from V and 0 bases from J, with 17 bases in between. Germline assignment: CDR1 MNHEY and CDR2 SMNVEV (reference sequence). The CDR3 is 15 amino acids. Here the CDR3 reads CASAPLTRRSYEQYF. In DNA form, the CDR3 reads TGTGCCAGCGCTCCCCTAACTCGACGCTCCTACGAGCAGTACTTC.

The CDR3 reads CACAATNTGELFF. In nucleotides, the CDR3 is TGTGCCTGCGCAGCCACGAACACCGGGGAGCTGTTTTTT. The rearrangement joins TRBV28 to TRBJ2-2; D gene ambiguous. Germline assignment: CDR1 MDHEN and CDR2 SYDVKM. The ends were cut back, 11 bases at V and 0 bases at J, with 10 bases in the middle. This CDR3 spans 13 amino acids.

V usage is TRBV5-1 and J usage is TRBJ2-1; perhaps D is TRBD1 or TRBD2 (6 bases each). The CDR3 consists of 16 residues. The V gene's germline CDR1 is SGHRS and CDR2 YFSETQ. Trimming cost V 7 bases and J 0 bases, with 17 bases left between them. The CDR3 protein is CASGSGGTNSYNEQFF. The CDR3 DNA follows: TGCGCCAGCGGATCTGGAGGGACAAACTCCTACAATGAGCAGTTCTTC.

This sequence joins TRBV18 and TRBJ1-5, with a possible D match to TRBD1 (6 bases). Germline assignment: CDR1 KGHSH and CDR2 LQKENI. CDR3 length: 14 residues. V was cut by 6 bases and J by 7 bases, with 16 bases left in between. The CDR3 nucleotides are TGTGCCAGCTCCCTCACCCGGGACATGCAGCCCCAGCATTTT. Translating it yields CASSLTRDMQPQHF.

The chain's CDR3 is CASSKVAGGHDTQYF. Written as DNA, the CDR3 is TGTGCCAGCAGCAAAGTAGCGGGGGGGCATGATACGCAGTATTTT. This chain joins TRBV7-8 and TRBJ2-3, with 11 bases aligning to TRBD2. Germline CDR1 and CDR2: SGHVS and FQNEAQ. The CDR3 loop spans 15 amino acids. Trimming took 5 bases from V and 6 from J; bases not matched to a gene: 7.

This chain links TRBV30 with TRBJ1-6; D is possibly TRBD1 (5 bases). The V gene lost 0 bases and the J gene lost 6 bases, with 15 bases spanning the gap. This CDR3 region has 16 residues. Germline V gene sequence: CDR1 GTSNPN, CDR2 SVGIG (reference sequence). CDR3 loop: CAWSVESRGVNSPLHF. The CDR3 DNA reads TGTGCCTGGAGTGTAGAGTCGAGAGGGGTTAATTCACCCCTCCACTTT.

This chain joins TRBV2 and TRBJ2-2; the D is unclear. The CDR3 is made up of 15 amino acids. Trimming pared 7 bases from V and 5 bases from J, leaving 17 bases between. The germline gives CDR1 SNHLY, CDR2 FYNNEI. The CDR3 here is CASTPRASRTGELFF. CDR3 DNA: TGTGCCAGCACCCCCCGGGCCTCTCGGACCGGGGAGCTGTTTTTT.

The V gene is TRBV28, the J gene TRBJ1-5; D is unclear. Germline V gives CDR1 MDHEN, CDR2 SYDVKM. CDR3 length equals 15 residues. The V and J ends lost 2 bases and 0 bases respectively, with 8 bases between them. The CDR3, as DNA: TGTGCCAGCAGTTTACGGGTATTTAGCAATCAGCCCCAGCATTTT. Amino acids: CASSLRVFSNQPQHF.